The 6 T cell receptor beta chains in this list originate from one sample, sequenced in a study of blood T cell repertoires in COVID-19. TCRdb keeps only in-frame clones here, not all; method: immunoSEQ multiplex PCR. The sample lists about 260,000 clones; 84% were seen once. The sample consisted of PBMCs or T cells enriched from blood (not recorded which). Source of these receptors: a man aged 30 to 39 with acute COVID-19.

CDR3 nucleotides: TGTGCCAGCAGCTTAGGCAGCGACTACGAGCAGTACGTC. It encodes CASSLGSDYEQYV. The rearrangement links TRBV7-9 to TRBJ2-7; D gene unclear. The germline gives CDR1 SEHNR, CDR2 FQNEAQ (reference sequence). The V gene lost 1 base and the J gene lost 3 bases, with 7 bases spanning the gap. This CDR3 contains 13 residues.

The CDR3 bases are TGTGCCAGCAGTTTTGGGCCCACCGGGGAGCTGTTTTTT. Translation: CASSFGPTGELFF. V gene TRBV12-3 or TRBV12-4 combines with J gene TRBJ2-2; D not certain. Trimming took 3 bases from V and 4 from J, leaving 6 bases between them. There are 13 residues in the CDR3.

The chain employs TRBV5-1 and TRBJ1-4, with unresolved D. There are 11 residues in the CDR3. Germline-derived CDR1 and CDR2 are SGHRS and YFSETQ. Deletions cut 7 bases from V and 10 bases from J, with 11 bases between. CDR3 loop: CASGTNGKLFF. CDR3 nucleotides: TGCGCCAGCGGAACTAACGGAAAACTGTTTTTT.

This sequence joins TRBV9 and TRBJ1-1; possible D gene TRBD1, 6 bases. The CDR3 loop spans 14 amino acids. Germline V gene data show CDR1 as SGDLS and CDR2 as YYNGEE. V was clipped by 3 bases and J by 1 base, with 10 bases between them. As DNA, the CDR3 is TGTGCCAGCAGCGGCGGACAGAGGAACACTGAAGCTTTCTTT. Protein product: CASSGGQRNTEAFF.

The genes are TRBV5-1 and TRBJ1-5; the D is unclear. V lost 0 bases to trimming and J lost 6 bases, with 10 bases between them. CDR3 length equals 14 residues. The germline CDR1 and CDR2 sequences are SGHRS and YFSETQ. Here the CDR3 reads CASSLVPESQPQHF. CDR3 DNA sequence: TGCGCCAGCAGCTTGGTGCCGGAGAGTCAGCCCCAGCATTTT.

V and J are TRBV4-2 and TRBJ2-1; a weak D match, TRBD2 (5 bases). This CDR3 contains 16 residues. V lost 4 bases to trimming and J lost 0 bases, with 13 bases between them. CDR1 LGHNA and CDR2 YNFKEQ come from the germline V gene. In DNA, the CDR3 is TGTGCCAGCAGCCCCCTCGGTCGGGGCTCCTACAATGAGCAGTTCTTC. Translating it yields CASSPLGRGSYNEQFF.